One sample yielded the 23 T cell receptor beta chains listed below, sequenced in a study of tumor and adjacent non-tumor tissue in lung cancer. RNA was extracted from bulk tissue without any cell sorting. Distant lung tissue was collected more than 3 cm away from the tumor edge. Three rounds of nested PCR, following a modified ARM-PCR protocol, produced the TCRbeta library. Each CDR3 protein is one row after TCRdb ran MiXCR on the multiplex PCR reads. Among 100,000 or so distinct CDR3 sequences listed, roughly 60% were seen once. Sequenced: distant non-tumor lung tissue. Every receptor here comes from a young man with non-small cell lung cancer.

This clonotype was seen at least ten times. The chain carries TRBV4-1 and TRBJ2-7, with 9 bases that match TRBD1. The CDR3 runs 15 residues. Germline assignment: CDR1 MGHRA and CDR2 YSYEKL. V lost 3 bases and J lost 2; bases outside the gene matches: 5. CDR3 loop: CASSQGQGHTYEQYF. In DNA, the CDR3 is TGCGCCAGCAGCCAGGGACAGGGTCATACCTACGAGCAGTACTTC.

About this clonotype: Germline and junction disagree at one end, which may indicate a read error. The chain combines TRBV5-6 with TRBJ2-2, with TRBD1 identical over 8 bases. Germline CDR1 reads SGHDT; CDR2 reads YYEEEE. CDR3 length: 16 residues. This CDR3 reads CASNLQGTGYIGELFF. Written as DNA, the CDR3 is TGTGCCAGCAACTTGCAAGGGACAGGTTACATCGGGGAGCTGTTTTTT.

About this clonotype: Being one base from a much bigger clone, this may be a read error. The V call is TRBV29-1, the J call TRBJ2-7; D is perhaps TRBD1 or TRBD2 (5 bases each). The V end lost 6 bases, the J end lost 3 bases, and 15 bases lay between the germline ends. Germline V gives CDR1 SQVTM, CDR2 ANQGSEA. The CDR3 has 13 amino acids. The CDR3 nucleotides are TGCAGCGTAACGGGACGACTCTTCTACGAGCAGTACTTC. Amino acids: CSVTGRLFYEQYF.

A note on this clonotype: At one end, the junction sequence differs from germline, possibly due to a read error. The gene calls are TRBV11-2 and TRBJ2-7; 8 bases align to TRBD1. Looked up from germline, CDR1 is SGHAT and CDR2 is FQNNGV. This CDR3 region has 14 residues. CDR3 sequence reads: CPSSESGGGYEQYF. As DNA, the CDR3 is TGCCCCAGCAGCGAGTCAGGGGGCGGCTACGAGCAGTACTTC. Based on the CDR3 plus reference TRBV11-2 and TRBJ2-7, the full variable domain is EAGVAQSPRYKIIEKRQSVAFWCNPISGHATLYWYQQILGQGPKLLIQFQNNGVVDDSQLPKDRFSAERLKGVDSTLKIQPAKLEDSAVYLCPSSESGGGYEQYFGPGTRLTVT.

As for this clonotype: Since no conserved phenylalanine or tryptophan closes the CDR3, a read error is the likely cause. V is TRBV29-1 and J is TRBJ2-7, with TRBD1 as a possible D gene (7 bases). Germline V gene data show CDR1 as SQVTM and CDR2 as ANQGSEA. CDR3 length: 11 amino acids. CDR3 region: CGAGQPYEQYL. Written as DNA, the CDR3 is TGCGGCGCGGGACAGCCCTACGAGCAGTACTTG.

Concerning this clonotype itself: A much larger clone is a single base away; this may be a read error. The rearrangement joins TRBV11-2 to TRBJ2-7, with D perhaps assigned TRBD1 or TRBD2 (5 bases each). Germline V gives CDR1 SGHAT, CDR2 FQNNGV. This CDR3 contains 15 residues. The CDR3 DNA reads as TGTGCCTGCAGCCACGGGACCCAATCCCACTACGAGCAGTACTTC. This codes for CACSHGTQSHYEQYF.

Remarks on this clonotype: A much larger clonotype is one base distant, so this may be a read error. V gene TRBV6-1 combines with J gene TRBJ1-1; no clear D. The CDR3 runs to 16 residues. Germline V gene data show CDR1 as MNHNS and CDR2 as SASEGT. This chain's CDR3 is CACSEAIGALNTEAFF. DNA for the CDR3: TGTGCCTGCAGTGAAGCGATTGGCGCTCTGAACACTGAAGCTTTCTTT.

Concerning this clonotype itself: In this CDR3 the conserved last residue, phenylalanine or tryptophan, is missing, so a read error is likely. The chain recombines TRBV11-2 with TRBJ2-5, with D perhaps matching TRBD2 (6 bases). Germline V gene sequence: CDR1 SGHAT, CDR2 FQNNGV. This CDR3 contains 15 residues. The V end was cut by 7 bases, the J end by 6 bases, with 21 bases between. The CDR3 is CASKVITGAIKTQYS. CDR3 sequence (DNA): TGTGCCAGCAAGGTTATAACGGGAGCTATTAAGACCCAGTACTCC.

On this clonotype: The junction departs from germline at one end; a sequencing error may be responsible. This chain connects TRBV11-2 to TRBJ2-2; TRBD2 aligns across 7 bases. The CDR3 contains 15 residues. Germline CDR1 SGHAT, CDR2 FQNNGV. CDR3 nucleotides: TGTGTCAGCAGCCTCGGACGGGAGGTCGCCGGGGAGTTGTTTTTT. Its protein product is CVSSLGREVAGELFF.

Regarding this clonotype: The junction and the germline gene differ at one end; a read error may be behind it. The V call is TRBV6-6, the J call TRBJ2-2; 7 nucleotides match TRBD2. Germline CDR1 and CDR2: MNHNY and SVGAGI (reference sequence). This CDR3 is 18 amino acids long. The CDR3 DNA sequence: TGTGCCAGCAGTTACAACCCACCTAGGGAGGGAGTCACCGGGGAGTTGTTTTTT. Translation: CASSYNPPREGVTGELFF.

About this clonotype: One junction end does not reproduce the germline sequence, and a read error may be involved. The chain recombines TRBV20-1 with TRBJ2-3; TRBD1 or TRBD2 may be the D gene (5 bases each). The CDR3 sequence is 14 residues long. The germline V gene has CDR1 DFQATT and CDR2 SNEGSKA (reference sequence). CDR3 nucleotide sequence: TGCAGTGATAGAGTGGTCAGTCAGGGAGATGCGCAGTATTTT. Translation gives CSDRVVSQGDAQYF.

As to this clonotype: At one end the junction does not follow the germline gene, possibly because of a read error. This chain uses TRBV20-1 with TRBJ2-1; 7 nucleotides line up with TRBD2. The CDR3 has 13 amino acids. CDR1 and CDR2 from the germline V gene are DFQATT and SNEGSKA (reference sequence). The CDR3 loop reads CSGLQAGYNEQFF. In DNA form, the CDR3 reads TGCAGTGGCCTACAAGCGGGGTACAATGAGCAGTTCTTT.

A word on this clonotype: Mismatch with germline at one junction end may stem from a read error. The chain has TRBV6-5 and TRBJ1-5; D is unclear. Looked up from germline, CDR1 is MNHEY and CDR2 is SVGAGI. The CDR3 is 14 amino acids. CDR3: CASSYTGINQAQHF. The CDR3 DNA reads as TGTGCCAGCAGTTACACTGGGATCAATCAGGCCCAGCATTTT.

The sample holds many counts of this clonotype. The chain joins TRBV6-2 or TRBV6-3 to TRBJ2-7; D is possibly TRBD1 or TRBD2 (5 bases each). The CDR3 is 14 amino acids. CDR1 MNHEY and CDR2 SVGEGT come from the germline V gene. The V end lost 6 bases, the J end lost 2 bases, and 14 bases lay between the germline ends. Here the CDR3 DNA reads TGTGCCAGCAGCTGGGACGTCGGAACCTACGAGCAGTACTTC. Translated: CASSWDVGTYEQYF.

Comments on this clonotype: No conserved phenylalanine or tryptophan is present at the end of the CDR3, so a read error is the likely explanation. The chain is built from TRBV20-1 and TRBJ2-7; 11 bases align to TRBD2. Germline lookup yields CDR1 DFQATT and CDR2 SNEGSKA (reference sequence). This CDR3 spans 16 amino acids. CDR3 amino acids: CSASVTSGKSSYGQYY. CDR3 in DNA: TGCAGTGCCTCCGTGACTAGCGGGAAGAGCTCCTACGGGCAGTACTAC.

The gene calls are TRBV6-6 and TRBJ2-7, with 8 bases aligning to TRBD2. CDR3 length: 14 amino acids. The germline gives CDR1 MNHNY, CDR2 SVGAGI (reference sequence). The CDR3 bases are TGTGTCAGTATAGGGACTAGTGGGACCTACGAGCAGTACTTC. As protein: CVSIGTSGTYEQYF.

In regard to this clonotype: It may be a read error: a sequence one base away is much more abundant. The chain has TRBV20-1 and TRBJ2-7; 8 bases align to TRBD2. The length of the CDR3 is 13 residues. The V segment lost 4 bases and the J segment 8 bases; nucleotides outside the gene matches: 10. CDR1 and CDR2 from the germline V gene are DFQATT and SNEGSKA (reference sequence). The CDR3 bases are TGCAGTGCTAAGGGACTAGGGAACGACAAGCAGTACTTC. It translates to CSAKGLGNDKQYF.

Details on this clonotype: A read error may explain this, as a much larger clone is one base away. The V gene is TRBV6-1, the J gene TRBJ1-2; tentatively, D is TRBD1 (5 bases). The CDR3 extends over 11 amino acids. Germline lookup yields CDR1 MNHNS and CDR2 SASEGT. CDR3 amino acids: CASRGNYAYTF. The DNA for the CDR3 is TGTGCCAGCCGGGGGAACTATGCCTACACCTTC.

Note on this clonotype: Just one base apart from a much larger clone, this may be a read error. This chain joins TRBV5-1 and TRBJ2-5; D may be TRBD1 or TRBD2 (5 bases each). CDR1 is SGHRS, CDR2 YFSETQ, per germline. This CDR3 has 12 residues. The CDR3 region is CASSEDFGTLYF. CDR3 sequence (DNA): TGCGCCAGCAGCGAGGATTTTGGGACCCTGTACTTC.

Of note for this clonotype: The junction and the germline gene differ at one end; a read error may be behind it. The chain couples TRBV11-2 to TRBJ2-5, with D possibly called TRBD1 or TRBD2 (6 bases each). This CDR3 region has 15 residues. The germline CDR1 and CDR2 sequences are SGHAT and FQNNGV. The CDR3 sequence is CVSSPVGGLQETQYF. The CDR3 bases are TGTGTCAGCAGCCCCGTAGGGGGGCTCCAAGAGACCCAGTACTTC.

The gene calls are TRBV29-1 and TRBJ2-1; 7 nucleotides line up with TRBD2. Per germline, CDR1 SQVTM and CDR2 ANQGSEA. V shed 6 bases and J 0 bases; nucleotides not matched to a gene: 17. This CDR3 region has 18 residues. The CDR3 loop reads CSVDSTSWRANSYNEQFF. The CDR3 DNA reads as TGCAGCGTGGACTCGACTAGCTGGAGGGCCAACTCCTACAATGAGCAGTTCTTC.

This clonotype was recorded once. A much bigger clone sits one base away, suggesting this may be a read error. This chain uses TRBV6-6 with TRBJ1-4, with 8 bases matching TRBD1. This CDR3 contains 16 residues. V lost 6 bases and J lost 4; bases outside the gene matches: 10. Germline CDR1 MNHNY, CDR2 SVGAGI (reference sequence). CDR3 amino acids: CASRHPQGAGNEKLFF. In nucleotides, the CDR3 is TGTGCCAGCAGACACCCGCAGGGGGCCGGTAATGAAAAACTGTTTTTT.

In regard to this clonotype: A junction end diverges from the germline sequence, so it may reflect a read error. The chain carries TRBV25-1 and TRBJ2-3; 7 nucleotides line up with TRBD2. Per germline, CDR1 MGHDK and CDR2 SYGVNS. The CDR3 runs to 18 residues. The CDR3: CASSEGERGFTSTYTQYF. In DNA, the CDR3 is TGTGCCAGCAGTGAAGGCGAGCGGGGTTTTACTAGCACATATACGCAGTATTTT.